This T cell receptor beta chain stems from a study of type 1 and type 2 diabetes patients. This clonotype was recorded once. Peripheral blood, about 10 milliliters per participant, was collected. The PCR template was genomic DNA. Amplification of the beta chain CDR3 used 30 forward and 13 reverse multiplex primers. TCRdb reprocessed the multiplex PCR reads via MiXCR and lists one record per CDR3 protein. Among 270,000 or so distinct CDR3 sequences listed, around 50% were seen once. Germline CDR1 and CDR2: LGHNA and YNFKEQ. The CDR3 has 14 residues. This sequence originates from a man aged 18 to 30 with type 2 diabetes. The source material was peripheral blood mononuclear cells (PBMCs). The rearrangement uses TRBV4-2 and TRBJ2-5; 7 nucleotides match TRBD2. The J call may be incorrect, as the DNA end agrees better with TRBJ2-7. The CDR3 region is CASSLTAGSYEQYF. The CDR3 bases are TGTGCCAGCAGCTTAACAGCGGGGAGCTACGAGCAGTACTTC.